This entry features one TCR beta chain sequence. These data originate in a study of blood T cell repertoires in COVID-19. The method was immunoSEQ multiplex PCR; TCRdb's version includes in-frame clones alone and lacks a portion of them. The table shows 240,000 or so clones, with roughly 80% occurring only once. V shed 3 bases and J shed 2 bases, with 11 bases lying between them. Germline-derived CDR1 and CDR2 are MDHEN and SYDVKM. This CDR3 contains 16 residues. What was sequenced was peripheral blood. This chain uses TRBV28 with TRBJ2-6, with D tentatively TRBD2 (7 bases). The source of this sequence is a woman aged 80 or older with COVID-19, enrolled during active disease. This CDR3 reads CASSLGGPPGANVLTF. The DNA for the CDR3 is TGTGCCAGCAGTTTGGGGGGGCCTCCTGGGGCCAACGTCCTGACTTTC.